Listed below are T cell receptor beta chains from one sample, sequenced in a study of OX40 agonist ivuxolimab in advanced cancers. Sequencing was performed with immunoSEQ multiplex PCR; in TCRdb, only in-frame clones are kept and a portion is missing. Among approximately 58,000 clones, 80% to 90% were seen once, and the ten largest hold 2.5% to 3.5%. The sequencing used CD4+ or CD8+ T cells sorted from blood, collected in a trial of the OX40 agonist ivuxolimab. These receptors came from an adult with an advanced solid tumor such as melanoma, head and neck, liver or kidney cancer. CDR3s include the opening cysteine and the closing phenylalanine or tryptophan. Fields, in order: clone size, D gene, J gene, V gene, CDR3 DNA, CDR3 protein. D genes are given only for firm matches. Expanded clones are given a class, and other clones once, few, many or no size at all.

-,TRBD1,TRBJ1-1,TRBV4-2,TGTGCCAGCAGCCAAGAAAGTCTGGGACAGGGGGCCGAAGAGGCTTTCTTT,CASSQESLGQGAEEAFF
-,-,TRBJ1-2,TRBV28,TGTGCCAGCAGCCCTTTAGTAGACTATGGCTACACCTTC,CASSPLVDYGYTF
-,-,TRBJ2-2,TRBV5-1,TGCGCCAGCAGCCCTACCTCGCGGGCAGGGCGGGCCGGGGAGCTGTTTTTT,CASSPTSRAGRAGELFF
-,-,TRBJ1-2,TRBV19,TGTGCCAGTAGCGAGGGTAGGGGGAGCCGTGGGGGCTACACCTTC,CASSEGRGSRGGYTF
-,TRBD1,TRBJ2-5,TRBV28,TGTGCCAGCAGCCGGACAGGGTTAGAGACCCAGTACTTC,CASSRTGLETQYF
-,-,TRBJ1-2,TRBV5-1,TGCGCCAGCAGCTCTCAGGGTAACTATGGCTACACCTTC,CASSSQGNYGYTF
-,-,TRBJ2-1,TRBV19,TGTGCCAGTACCCCTGGGGGGCTTGACAATGAGCAGTTCTTC,CASTPGGLDNEQFF
-,-,TRBJ2-2,TRBV27,TGTGCCAGCAGTTTTCTCCTCGGGGAGCTGTTTTTT,CASSFLLGELFF
-,-,TRBJ2-2,TRBV19,TGTGCCAGTAATTCGGGCTTAACCGGGGAGCTGTTTTTT,CASNSGLTGELFF
few,TRBD1,TRBJ2-2,TRBV7-3,TGTGCCAGCAGCGCATGGACAGGGGGCACCGGGGAGCTGTTTTTT,CASSAWTGGTGELFF
-,-,TRBJ2-2,TRBV30,TGTGCCTGGAGGGGGCCCGGGGAGCTGTTTTTT,CAWRGPGELFF
-,-,TRBJ2-3,TRBV5-6,TGTGCCAGCAGCTTGGCCAGCTACGATACGCAGTATTTT,CASSLASYDTQYF
-,TRBD1,TRBJ1-5,TRBV18,TGTGCCAGCTCACCAACAGGGACAGGGGCCCTTCGGCCCCAGCATTTT,CASSPTGTGALRPQHF
-,-,TRBJ1-1,TRBV15,TGTGCCACCAGCAGATCGTCTACGGGGGCTGAAGCTTTCTTT,CATSRSSTGAEAFF
-,TRBD1,TRBJ2-5,TRBV27,TGTGCCAGCAGTTTTGGACAGGGGACCGAGACCCAGTACTTC,CASSFGQGTETQYF
-,-,TRBJ2-7,TRBV6-5,TGTGCCAGCAGAAGTACAGGGAACTCCTACGAGCAGTACTTC,CASRSTGNSYEQYF
-,-,TRBJ2-6,TRBV10-3,TGTGCCATCAGACCGTTGGAGGGAGAAGGCTCTGGGGCCAACGTCCTGACTTTC,CAIRPLEGEGSGANVLTF
-,TRBD2,TRBJ2-4,TRBV27,TGTGCCAGCCTTCCCGGGAGGAGTCCCAAAAACATTCAGTACTTC,CASLPGRSPKNIQYF
-,-,TRBJ2-1,TRBV7-9,TGTGCCAGAGATACGGGGGGCCCCTACAATGAGCAGTTCTTC,CARDTGGPYNEQFF
-,TRBD1,TRBJ2-7,TRBV7-2,TGTGCCAGCAGCTTAGCGGACAGGGCCTACGAGCAGTACTTC,CASSLADRAYEQYF
-,-,TRBJ2-7,TRBV28,TGTGCCAGCAGTTTAATGGGGAGTCGCTACGAGCAGTACTTC,CASSLMGSRYEQYF
-,-,TRBJ2-4,TRBV4-2,TGTGCCAGCAGCCAGGGACCGGTGGGATTAGCCAAAAACATTCAGTACTTC,CASSQGPVGLAKNIQYF
-,-,TRBJ2-6,TRBV4-3,TGCGCCAGCAGCCAAGATCGGGCGGGGACTGGGGCCAACGTCCTGACTTTC,CASSQDRAGTGANVLTF
-,-,TRBJ2-7,TRBV5-1,TGCGCCAGCAGCTTGGCATCCAGGACGGTAAAGTCCTACGAGCAGTACTTC,CASSLASRTVKSYEQYF
-,-,TRBJ1-3,TRBV18,TGTGCCAGCCGCTCTTTTGGGAATCCGTTCTCTGGAAACACCATATATTTT,CASRSFGNPFSGNTIYF
-,-,TRBJ2-3,TRBV11-2,TGTGCCAGCAGCCCCGGGACGCCAACAGATACGCAGTATTTT,CASSPGTPTDTQYF
many,-,TRBJ1-1,TRBV18,TGTGCCAGCTCCCGCGGGGGTAAAACTGAAGCTTTCTTT,CASSRGGKTEAFF
once,TRBD2,TRBJ2-3,TRBV5-4,TGTGCCAGCAGCTTTCCGGGGGGGGGCACAGATACGCAGTATTTT,CASSFPGGGTDTQYF
-,TRBD1,TRBJ2-7,TRBV6-6,TGTGCCAGCAGTTACGGGACAGGGGGCGACGAGCAGTACTTC,CASSYGTGGDEQYF
-,TRBD2,TRBJ2-5,TRBV6-1,TGTGCCAGCAGTGCCCCTTACCGGGGGGGTGAGACCCAGTACTTC,CASSAPYRGGETQYF
-,-,TRBJ1-2,TRBV7-2,TGTGCCAGCAGCTTAGAGTATGCGTTAGGGGGGCATGGCTACACCTTC,CASSLEYALGGHGYTF
-,TRBD1,TRBJ2-2,TRBV9,TGTGCCAGCAGGGACAGGCGAGAAACCGGGGAGCTGTTTTTT,CASRDRRETGELFF
-,-,TRBJ2-1,TRBV18,TGTGCCAGCTCAGGACGGAAGGGGTACAATGAGCAGTTCTTC,CASSGRKGYNEQFF
-,-,TRBJ1-5,TRBV19,TGTGCCAGTAGTATTAGGGCAGCTCCACAGCCCCAGCATTTT,CASSIRAAPQPQHF
once,-,TRBJ1-3,TRBV18,TGTGCCAGCTCACAGGGTAACTCTGGAAACACCATATATTTT,CASSQGNSGNTIYF
-,-,TRBJ1-3,TRBV7-7,TGTGCCAGCAGTGCGGGACCGGAAAACACCATATATTTT,CASSAGPENTIYF
-,TRBD2,TRBJ2-3,TRBV10-3,TGTGCCATCAAATGGGGTGGACAGGGGACTAGCGGGAGACCTAGCACAGATACGCAGTATTTT,CAIKWGGQGTSGRPSTDTQYF
-,-,TRBJ2-1,TRBV10-2,TGCGCCAGCAGTGAGCCGTACGGGCCCTACAATGAGCAGTTCTTC,CASSEPYGPYNEQFF
once,TRBD1,TRBJ1-5,TRBV5-6,TGTGCCAGCAGCGGGAGGACAGGGGAACGCAATCAGCCCCAGCATTTT,CASSGRTGERNQPQHF
-,-,TRBJ2-7,TRBV19,TGTGCCAGTAGTACGAACGCCGGGACGGCTAAATGGGAGCAGTACTTC,CASSTNAGTAKWEQYF
once,TRBD1,TRBJ2-5,TRBV19,TGTGTCAGTAGTATATCGGGACAGGGGGACGAGACCCAGTACTTC,CVSSISGQGDETQYF
-,TRBD2,TRBJ2-1,TRBV18,TGTGCCAGCTCACCACCGGGGACTAGCGGGTGGGATGAGCAGTTCTTC,CASSPPGTSGWDEQFF
-,-,TRBJ2-3,TRBV30,TGTGCCTGGAGTGTCGGGGCAGATACGCAGTATTTT,CAWSVGADTQYF
-,-,TRBJ1-5,TRBV19,TGTGCCAGTAGTGAGGGGGGGGCTAGCAATCAGCCCCAGCATTTT,CASSEGGASNQPQHF
-,-,TRBJ2-6,TRBV19,TGTGCCAGTAGTCCCGTGAGGTCCTTGGGCTCTGGGGCCAACGTCCTGACTTTC,CASSPVRSLGSGANVLTF
once,TRBD1,TRBJ1-4,TRBV29-1,TGCAGCGTTTCATCGGGACAGCTAAATGAAAAACTGTTTTTT,CSVSSGQLNEKLFF
-,TRBD2,TRBJ2-1,TRBV10-1,TGCGCCAGCAGTGAGGCTAGCGGGCCCTACAATGAGCAGTTCTTC,CASSEASGPYNEQFF
few,-,TRBJ2-2,TRBV6-4,TGTGCCAGCAGTGACGCTAACACCGGGGAGCTGTTTTTT,CASSDANTGELFF
-,TRBD1,TRBJ2-3,TRBV28,TGTGCCAGCAGTCCTCGAGGGGGCGGCACAGATACGCAGTATTTT,CASSPRGGGTDTQYF
few,-,TRBJ2-2,TRBV5-4,TGTGCCAGCTCCGAGCGGAAAAACACCGGGGAGCTGTTTTTT,CASSERKNTGELFF
-,TRBD1,TRBJ1-2,TRBV28,TGTGCCAGCAGTCTCGGACAGGGGCTTGGCTACACCTTC,CASSLGQGLGYTF
-,TRBD2,TRBJ2-7,TRBV7-8,TGTGCCAGCAGCTTATCTGTGACTAGCGGACCGCAGTACTTC,CASSLSVTSGPQYF
-,-,TRBJ1-1,TRBV9,TGTGCCAGCACCGATGGCAAGGGGCAGCGGACTGAAGCTTTCTTT,CASTDGKGQRTEAFF
-,-,TRBJ2-7,TRBV7-2,TGTGCCAGCAGCTTAGACTTCACCTACGAGCAGTACTTC,CASSLDFTYEQYF
-,-,TRBJ1-2,TRBV19,TGTGCCAGTAGTATATCGGCCGACAGACTCTATGGCTACACCTTC,CASSISADRLYGYTF
once,-,TRBJ2-3,TRBV4-1,TGCGCCAGCAGCCAAGATATGGGGGGGGGCATCACAGATACGCAGTATTTT,CASSQDMGGGITDTQYF